This T cell receptor (beta chain) was sequenced for a study of blood T cell repertoires in COVID-19 (dated by TCRdb to the early 2020s). In terms of the full investigation: Samples from collaborators originated in the United States, Italy and Spain and spanned both the acute and convalescent phases of COVID-19. The material from the prospective study consisted of cDNA or gDNA derived from T cells, B-cell-depleted T cells, or PBMCs. Deeply sampled blood TCRbeta repertoires from subjects exposed to, actively infected with, or recovered from COVID-19 were included in the dataset. A freely available public database, intended as a resource for researchers studying the immune response to SARS-CoV-2, is where the repertoires were released. Samples were obtained from the ongoing ImmuneRACE study (first 160 participants) and from 1,000 to 1,500 subjects provided by 6 global collaborators. A de-identified subject ID, COVID-19 status, age in years and sex were almost always included in the sample metadata. Where available, HLA class I and class II types were taken from metadata supplied by the sample provider and were not determined by assay-based typing. What the study reported, not specific to this receptor: Clinical and demographic metadata were provided uncurated, with the amount varying by source and participant.

TCRbeta CDR3 regions were amplified from genomic DNA by means of the immunoSEQ Assay, a bias-controlled multiplex PCR. In the paper's pipeline: The number of nucleated cells in each sample was estimated by amplification of reference gene primers within the assay. To quantify the absolute abundance of each unique TCRbeta CDR3 rearrangement, sequence reads were collapsed and filtered. For each sample, productive Simpson clonality was calculated as the square root of Simpson's diversity index across productive rearrangements. This immuneACCESS table, as held by TCRdb, lists in-frame sequences with V and J called but not all clones. Of the missing ones, under half trace to an unresolved V gene in checked studies; the others have no known cause. V and J calls plus clone size are reproduced from that table; the DNA served to infer D and trimming. The sample has over 85,000 clones on record, approximately 86% of them singletons. Around 20% of the sample rests with the top ten.

The collaborating institutions used their own protocols to collect whole blood in K2EDTA tubes. Collaborator samples were shipped for TCRbeta analysis as frozen whole blood, isolated PBMCs, or DNA extracted from either sample type. Trimming takes 1 base from V and 4 bases from J, and the germline ends sit 14 bases apart. From the germline V gene (reference sequence), CDR1 is LGHDT and CDR2 is YNNKEL. CDR3 length: 15 amino acids, cysteine to phenylalanine. Only the CDR3 DNA stays, 45 bases, in frame from base 1. Remarks on this clone: Its specific antigen is unknown. The input lacks base qualities; no much larger clone sits a single base away.

The receptor was isolated from a woman older than 75 with acute or convalescent COVID-19. Sequencing was performed on peripheral blood. The receptor chain draws on TRBV3-1 (or the pseudogene TRBV3-2) and TRBJ2-7; D gene: possibly TRBD1, on 6 matching bases. The DNA sequence is given as TGTGCCAGCAGCCAAGGTCGCCAGGGGCTATACGAGCAGTACTTC. Translated, it reads CASSQGRQGLYEQYF.